The 3 T cell receptor beta chains below come from one sample, sequenced in a study of blood T cell repertoires in COVID-19. Libraries were prepared by immunoSEQ multiplex PCR; TCRdb keeps only in-frame clonotypes and omits some of them. The top ten clones hold less than 1% of a sample with approximately 100,000 clones, 71% of them seen once. Sequencing was performed on peripheral blood. Receptors were obtained from a human donor with acute or convalescent COVID-19. The donor label of this sample is uncertain.

A few counts support this clone. The CDR3 here is CASSSTSVSRLFF. CDR3 coding DNA: TGTGCCAGTAGCTCAACCTCTGTTAGTCGACTGTTTTTT. The V and J genes are TRBV19 and TRBJ1-4, with no clear D. This CDR3 is built from 13 residues. Trimming shortened V by 6 bases and J by 13 bases, and 18 bases separated the two germline ends. Germline V lookup: CDR1 LNHDA, CDR2 SQIVND (reference sequence).

This clone was detected once. Written as DNA, the CDR3 is TGTGCCAGCAGCTTAGATATCTACGAGCAGTACTTC. Amino acid sequence: CASSLDIYEQYF. The chain carries TRBV7-9 and TRBJ2-7; D is ambiguous. The germline V gene encodes CDR1 SEHNR and CDR2 FQNEAQ (reference sequence). V lost 1 base to trimming and J lost 3 bases, with 4 bases between them. This CDR3 region has 12 residues.

The chain's CDR3 is CASSPNLNTEAFF. CDR3 sequence (DNA): TGTGCCAGCAGCCCCAACTTGAACACTGAAGCTTTCTTT. The chain couples TRBV14 to TRBJ1-1; D gene ambiguous. The CDR3 runs 13 residues. The V gene lost 4 bases and the J gene lost 0 bases, with 6 bases spanning the gap. Germline assignment: CDR1 SGHDN and CDR2 FVKESK.